A selection of T cell receptor beta chains follows, all from one sample in a study of human T cells and chemical hapten exposure. TCRdb used MiXCR to reprocess the RACE reads, holding one entry per CDR3 protein. The sample lists under 45,000 distinct CDR3 sequences; under 12% were seen once. The sequencing used whole blood, collected in connection with sensitization to the hapten diphenylcyclopropenone (DPC). The source of these receptors is a man aged 25-40 years with alopecia areata. Some clones in this sample may be carry-over from other donors' samples. Both conserved end residues are part of each CDR3. A D gene is named only where the DNA matches it firmly. A clone size is listed for some rows: how often the clone was seen (once, few, many), or a class if it is expanded.

j_gene: TRBJ1-5
v_gene: TRBV7-9
d_gene: -
abundance: many
CDR3aa: CASSSTEGRHQPQHF
CDR3nt: TGTGCCAGCAGCTCGACAGAGGGACGCCATCAGCCCCAGCATTTT

j_gene: TRBJ1-1
v_gene: TRBV5-1
d_gene: -
abundance: many
CDR3aa: CASSLIKVGNTEAFF
CDR3nt: TGCGCCAGCAGCTTGATAAAGGTCGGGAACACTGAAGCTTTCTTT

j_gene: TRBJ2-3
v_gene: TRBV24-1
d_gene: -
abundance: many
CDR3aa: CATEGVADTQYF
CDR3nt: TGTGCCACCGAGGGAGTGGCAGATACGCAGTATTTT

j_gene: TRBJ2-3
v_gene: TRBV6-6
d_gene: -
abundance: many
CDR3aa: CASSYTQVGSGTQYF
CDR3nt: TGTGCCAGCAGTTACACACAAGTGGGGAGCGGTACGCAGTATTTT

j_gene: TRBJ2-7
v_gene: TRBV6-6
d_gene: TRBD1
abundance: few
CDR3aa: CASSGTGYSEQYF
CDR3nt: TGTGCCAGCAGCGGGACAGGGTATTCCGAGCAGTACTTC

j_gene: TRBJ2-4
v_gene: TRBV2
d_gene: -
abundance: -
CDR3aa: CASIRVDKNIQYF
CDR3nt: TGTGCCAGCATTCGGGTTGACAAAAACATTCAGTACTTC

j_gene: TRBJ2-1
v_gene: TRBV6-5
d_gene: -
abundance: few
CDR3aa: CASSWGERTEQFF
CDR3nt: TGTGCCAGCAGCTGGGGGGAGAGGACTGAGCAGTTCTTC

j_gene: TRBJ1-4
v_gene: TRBV28
d_gene: -
abundance: many
CDR3aa: CASSLSPATNEKLFF
CDR3nt: TGTGCCAGCAGTCTCTCCCCGGCAACTAATGAAAAACTGTTTTTT

j_gene: TRBJ1-2
v_gene: TRBV4-1
d_gene: -
abundance: many
CDR3aa: CASSQDTYGQIVMFF
CDR3nt: TGCGCCAGCAGCCAAGATACCTACGGACAGATAGTTATGTTCTTC

j_gene: TRBJ2-5
v_gene: TRBV28
d_gene: TRBD2
abundance: -
CDR3aa: CASSPGTSGQETQYF
CDR3nt: TGTGCCAGCAGCCCCGGGACTAGCGGCCAAGAGACCCAGTACTTC

j_gene: TRBJ1-1
v_gene: TRBV6-6
d_gene: TRBD1
abundance: many
CDR3aa: CASRLLNRGRGNTEAFF
CDR3nt: TGTGCCAGCAGACTACTAAACAGGGGGCGCGGGAACACTGAAGCTTTCTTT

j_gene: TRBJ1-1
v_gene: TRBV5-4
d_gene: -
abundance: many
CDR3aa: CASSLEEGGGTEAFF
CDR3nt: TGTGCCAGCAGCTTGGAAGAGGGGGGCGGCACTGAAGCTTTCTTT

j_gene: TRBJ1-2
v_gene: TRBV11-2
d_gene: -
abundance: -
CDR3aa: CASSSFGEGMWGYTF
CDR3nt: -

j_gene: TRBJ2-1
v_gene: TRBV7-9
d_gene: TRBD2
abundance: -
CDR3aa: CASSLVAGGSNEQFF
CDR3nt: TGTGCCAGCAGCCTAGTAGCGGGAGGTTCCAATGAGCAGTTCTTC

j_gene: TRBJ2-5
v_gene: TRBV7-2
d_gene: TRBD2
abundance: -
CDR3aa: CASSLELAGGETQYF
CDR3nt: TGTGCCAGCAGCTTAGAACTAGCGGGGGGAGAGACCCAGTACTTC

j_gene: TRBJ2-7
v_gene: TRBV5-4
d_gene: TRBD1
abundance: -
CDR3aa: CASSETDRVHEQYF
CDR3nt: TGTGCCAGCAGCGAGACAGACAGGGTCCACGAGCAGTACTTC

j_gene: TRBJ2-1
v_gene: TRBV6-6
d_gene: -
abundance: -
CDR3aa: CANSPGLYNEQFF
CDR3nt: TGTGCCAACTCACCTGGACTTTACAATGAGCAGTTCTTC

j_gene: TRBJ1-4
v_gene: TRBV5-1
d_gene: -
abundance: -
CDR3aa: CASSLGTVLNEKLFF
CDR3nt: TGCGCCAGCAGCTTGGGGACAGTATTGAATGAAAAACTGTTTTTT

j_gene: TRBJ2-2
v_gene: TRBV24-1
d_gene: -
abundance: -
CDR3aa: CATGRGAANTGELFF
CDR3nt: TGTGCCACCGGGAGGGGGGCAGCGAACACCGGGGAGCTGTTTTTT

j_gene: TRBJ1-5
v_gene: TRBV20-1
d_gene: -
abundance: many
CDR3aa: CSASIGRINQPQHF
CDR3nt: TGCAGTGCTAGTATCGGCAGGATAAATCAGCCCCAGCATTTT

j_gene: TRBJ1-1
v_gene: TRBV20-1
d_gene: TRBD1
abundance: -
CDR3aa: CSAQQGDTEAFF
CDR3nt: TGCAGTGCTCAGCAGGGGGATACTGAAGCTTTCTTT

j_gene: TRBJ1-1
v_gene: TRBV29-1
d_gene: -
abundance: -
CDR3aa: CSVSWDWEAFF
CDR3nt: TGCAGCGTATCCTGGGATTGGGAAGCTTTCTTT

j_gene: TRBJ2-1
v_gene: TRBV11-3
d_gene: -
abundance: many
CDR3aa: CASSSQRSSYNEQFF
CDR3nt: TGTGCCAGCAGCTCACAGAGAAGCTCCTACAATGAGCAGTTCTTC

j_gene: TRBJ2-2
v_gene: TRBV7-7
d_gene: -
abundance: many
CDR3aa: CASSQYSSGELFF
CDR3nt: TGTGCCAGCAGCCAATACAGCTCCGGGGAGCTGTTTTTT

j_gene: TRBJ1-2
v_gene: TRBV7-8
d_gene: -
abundance: -
CDR3aa: CASSPTKGAVGYTF
CDR3nt: TGTGCCAGCAGCCCCACGAAAGGAGCGGTAGGCTACACCTTC

j_gene: TRBJ2-3
v_gene: TRBV10-3
d_gene: TRBD2
abundance: -
CDR3aa: CAIKSSGYTDTQYF
CDR3nt: TGTGCCATCAAGTCTAGCGGATACACAGATACGCAGTATTTT

j_gene: TRBJ2-5
v_gene: TRBV5-1
d_gene: TRBD2
abundance: few
CDR3aa: CASSGLAGGFETQYF
CDR3nt: TGCGCCAGCAGCGGACTAGCGGGGGGCTTTGAGACCCAGTACTTC

j_gene: TRBJ2-7
v_gene: TRBV29-1
d_gene: -
abundance: -
CDR3aa: CSVARAPSYEQYF
CDR3nt: TGCAGCGTTGCCAGAGCACCCTCCTACGAGCAGTACTTC